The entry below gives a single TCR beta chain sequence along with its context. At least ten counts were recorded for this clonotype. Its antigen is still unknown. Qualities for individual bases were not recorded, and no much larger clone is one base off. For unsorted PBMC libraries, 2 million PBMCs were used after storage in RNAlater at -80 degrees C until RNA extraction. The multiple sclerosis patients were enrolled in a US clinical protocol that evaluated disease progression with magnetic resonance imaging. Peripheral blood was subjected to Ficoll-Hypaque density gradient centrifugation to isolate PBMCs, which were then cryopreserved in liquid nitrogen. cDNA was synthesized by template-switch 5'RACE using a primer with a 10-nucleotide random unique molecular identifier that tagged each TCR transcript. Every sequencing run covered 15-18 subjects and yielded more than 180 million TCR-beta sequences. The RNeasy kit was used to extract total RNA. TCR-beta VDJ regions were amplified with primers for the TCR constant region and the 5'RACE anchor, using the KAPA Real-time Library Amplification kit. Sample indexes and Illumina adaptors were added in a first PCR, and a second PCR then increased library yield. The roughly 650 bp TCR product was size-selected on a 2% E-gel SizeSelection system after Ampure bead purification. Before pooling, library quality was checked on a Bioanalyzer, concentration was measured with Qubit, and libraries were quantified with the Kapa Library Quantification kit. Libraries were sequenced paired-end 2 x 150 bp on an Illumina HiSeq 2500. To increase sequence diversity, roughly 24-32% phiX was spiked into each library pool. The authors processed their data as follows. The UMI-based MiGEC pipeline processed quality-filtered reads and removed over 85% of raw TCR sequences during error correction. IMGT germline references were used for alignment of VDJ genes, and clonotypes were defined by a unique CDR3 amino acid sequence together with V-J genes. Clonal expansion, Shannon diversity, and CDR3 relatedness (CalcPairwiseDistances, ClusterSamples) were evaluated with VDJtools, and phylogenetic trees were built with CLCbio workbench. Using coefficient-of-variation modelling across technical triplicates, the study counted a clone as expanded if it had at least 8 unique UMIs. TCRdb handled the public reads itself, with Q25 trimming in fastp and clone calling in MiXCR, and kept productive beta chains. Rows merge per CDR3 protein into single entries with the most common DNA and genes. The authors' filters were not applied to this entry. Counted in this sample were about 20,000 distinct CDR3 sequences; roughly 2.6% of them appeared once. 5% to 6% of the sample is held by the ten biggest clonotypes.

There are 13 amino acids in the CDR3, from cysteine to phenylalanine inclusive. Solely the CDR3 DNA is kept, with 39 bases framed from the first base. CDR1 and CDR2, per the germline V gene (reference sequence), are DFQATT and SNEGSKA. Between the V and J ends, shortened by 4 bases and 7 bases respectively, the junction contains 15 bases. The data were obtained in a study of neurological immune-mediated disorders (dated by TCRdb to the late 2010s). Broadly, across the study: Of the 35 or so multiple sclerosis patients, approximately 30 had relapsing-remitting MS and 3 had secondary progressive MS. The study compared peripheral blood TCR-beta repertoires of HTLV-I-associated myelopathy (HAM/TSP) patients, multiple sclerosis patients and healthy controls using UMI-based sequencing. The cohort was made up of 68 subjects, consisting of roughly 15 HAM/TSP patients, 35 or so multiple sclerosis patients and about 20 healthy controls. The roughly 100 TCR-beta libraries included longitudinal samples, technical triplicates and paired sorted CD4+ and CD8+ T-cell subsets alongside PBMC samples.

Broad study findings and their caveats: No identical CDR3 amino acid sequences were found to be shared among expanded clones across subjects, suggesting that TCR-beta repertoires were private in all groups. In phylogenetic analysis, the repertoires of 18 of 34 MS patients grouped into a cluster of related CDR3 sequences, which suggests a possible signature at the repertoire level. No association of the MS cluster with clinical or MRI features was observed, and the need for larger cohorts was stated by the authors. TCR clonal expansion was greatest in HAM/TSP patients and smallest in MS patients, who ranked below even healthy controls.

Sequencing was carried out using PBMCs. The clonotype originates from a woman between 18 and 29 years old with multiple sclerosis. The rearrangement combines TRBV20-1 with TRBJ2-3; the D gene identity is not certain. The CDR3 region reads CSAIGRDDYTQYF. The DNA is TGCAGTGCTATCGGCAGAGACGATTATACGCAGTATTTT.